Each of the 31 T cell receptor beta chains below was sequenced from the same sample in a study of blood T cell repertoires in COVID-19. This table comes from immunoSEQ multiplex PCR, and its TCRdb copy is limited to in-frame clones, with some not included. The sample lists about 140,000 clones; around 90% were seen once. The sample comprised peripheral blood. Source of these receptors: a woman in her sixties with acute or convalescent COVID-19.

This chain links TRBV13 with TRBJ1-3; 7 bases line up with TRBD1. The ends lost 5 bases at V and 0 bases at J; junction bases unmatched: 4. CDR3 size: 15 residues. Germline assignment: CDR1 PRHDT and CDR2 FYEKMQ (reference sequence). The CDR3 bases are TGTGCCAGCAGCGCGGGACAGAACTCTGGAAACACCATATATTTT. Residues: CASSAGQNSGNTIYF.

The genes are TRBV2 and TRBJ2-7; D unresolved. Germline lookup yields CDR1 SNHLY and CDR2 FYNNEI. The CDR3 is 14 amino acids. V lost 8 bases and J lost 1, with 15 bases in between. The CDR3 nucleotides are TGTGCCAGCCACAGTGCCTTAACTTCCTACGAGCAGTACTTC. Residues: CASHSALTSYEQYF.

This clone was detected only a few times. The gene calls are TRBV6-1 and TRBJ1-2, with D tentatively TRBD1 (5 bases). The CDR3 covers 17 residues. V gave up 1 base and J gave up 1 base, with 16 bases separating them. Germline CDR1 is MNHNS and CDR2 is SASEGT. CDR3 sequence reads: CASSEGGSRGFNYGYTF. The CDR3 nucleotides are TGTGCCAGCAGTGAAGGGGGTTCGCGGGGGTTTAACTATGGCTACACCTTC.

This sequence joins TRBV2 and TRBJ1-2; D might be TRBD1 (6 bases). Germline CDR1 is SNHLY and CDR2 is FYNNEI. Trimming stripped 4 bases from V and 6 bases from J, with 15 bases between. There are 14 residues in the CDR3. This CDR3 reads CASSARGGVDGYTF. The CDR3 nucleotides read TGTGCCAGCAGTGCGAGAGGGGGAGTCGATGGCTACACCTTC.

Here the CDR3 reads CASKSGQGRWETQYF. CDR3 sequence (DNA): TGTGCCAGCAAAAGCGGACAGGGGAGATGGGAGACCCAGTACTTC. The chain employs TRBV28 and TRBJ2-5; 9 bases fit TRBD1. V shed 7 bases, J shed 5 bases, and the junction held 11 bases outside the gene matches. This CDR3 is 15 amino acids long. CDR1 is MDHEN, CDR2 SYDVKM, per germline.

This clone appeared a single time. This chain uses TRBV5-1 with TRBJ2-3, with TRBD2 matching 10 bases. This CDR3 has 16 amino acids. The trim removed 4 bases at V and 0 bases at J, leaving 5 bases unmatched. CDR1 is SGHRS, CDR2 YFSETQ, per germline. CDR3 amino acids: CASSVYSGGSTDTQYF. The DNA of the CDR3 is TGCGCCAGCAGCGTTTATAGCGGGGGGAGCACAGATACGCAGTATTTT.

This clone has a handful of counts. CDR3 residues: CASSGGDEAAYEQYF. The DNA for the CDR3 is TGTGCCAGCAGCGGGGGGGACGAGGCAGCCTACGAGCAGTACTTC. The chain recombines TRBV5-4 with TRBJ2-7, with TRBD2 identical over 7 bases. The CDR3 has 15 residues. The trim removed 4 bases at V and 2 bases at J, leaving 9 bases unmatched. The germline gives CDR1 SGHNT, CDR2 YYREEE (reference sequence).

The chain recombines TRBV28 with TRBJ1-2; D is undetermined. The CDR3 sequence is 14 residues long. From germline, CDR1 is MDHEN and CDR2 SYDVKM. V lost 8 bases, J lost 3 bases, and 16 bases lay in between. The CDR3 DNA is TGTGCCAGCCGCGAGACACGAAGACACTATGGCTACACCTTC. Its protein product is CASRETRRHYGYTF.

This chain uses TRBV9 with TRBJ1-5; no reliable D call. Germline V gene lookup returns CDR1 SGDLS and CDR2 YYNGEE. The CDR3 runs to 14 residues. Between the trimmed V and J ends, which lost 3 bases and 0 bases, there was a span of 7 bases. DNA of the CDR3: TGTGCCAGCAGCGAGACTGGTAGCAATCAGCCCCAGCATTTT. This encodes CASSETGSNQPQHF.

Worth noting for this clone: The sample holds other DNA sequences that translate to the same CDR3. V gene TRBV19 combines with J gene TRBJ2-5; 10 bases line up with TRBD1. This CDR3 region has 15 residues. J lost 1 base, V lost 6 bases, and 5 bases had no gene match. Germline CDR1 and CDR2: LNHDA and SQIVND (reference sequence). The CDR3 DNA is TGTGCCAGTAGCATCGGGACAGGGGTCCAAGAGACCCAGTACTTC. Translated, it gives CASSIGTGVQETQYF.

V usage is TRBV11-2 and J usage is TRBJ2-7, with D possibly TRBD1 on 6 matching bases. Trimming took off 6 bases at V and 2 bases at J, with 14 bases between the two ends. Germline V gene data show CDR1 as SGHAT and CDR2 as FQNNGV. The CDR3 runs 14 residues. The CDR3 DNA is TGTGCCAGCAGTGATTACAGGGCTACCTACGAGCAGTACTTC. Amino acids: CASSDYRATYEQYF.

The chain recombines TRBV19 with TRBJ2-4; 7 nucleotides align to TRBD1. Per germline, CDR1 LNHDA and CDR2 SQIVND (reference sequence). J lost 7 bases, V lost 1 base, and 7 bases had no gene match. The CDR3 contains 15 residues. CDR3 DNA: TGTGCCAGTAGTATAGGAGACAGGGTGCTTAACATTCAGTACTTC. Protein: CASSIGDRVLNIQYF.

The chain has TRBV5-1 and TRBJ1-1; the D gene is possibly TRBD1 (5 bases). This CDR3 region has 15 residues. V was cut by 2 bases and J by 8 bases, with 19 bases left in between. CDR1 and CDR2 (germline): SGHRS, YFSETQ. The CDR3: CASSFLGGEGQEAFF. As DNA, the CDR3 is TGCGCCAGCAGCTTCCTCGGGGGTGAGGGTCAGGAAGCTTTCTTT.

The chain joins TRBV4-2 to TRBJ2-7; the match to TRBD1 covers 7 bases. Germline lookup yields CDR1 LGHNA and CDR2 YNFKEQ. Trimming took 3 bases from V and 1 from J; bases not matched to a gene: 9. The CDR3 consists of 16 residues. DNA of the CDR3: TGTGCCAGCAGCCAGACGGTGGACAGGACTTCCTACGAGCAGTACTTC. Residues: CASSQTVDRTSYEQYF.

The chain has TRBV7-2 and TRBJ1-2; D is perhaps TRBD1 (6 bases). Germline CDR1 reads SGHTA; CDR2 reads FQGNSA. CDR3 size: 16 residues. V shed 5 bases and J shed 6 bases, with 22 bases lying between them. This chain's CDR3 is CASSPRMQGIVNGYTF. CDR3 in DNA: TGTGCCAGCAGCCCCAGAATGCAGGGGATCGTGAATGGCTACACCTTC.

The chain links TRBV25-1 to TRBJ1-2, with 7 nucleotides matching TRBD1. This CDR3 is built from 15 residues. The trim removed 0 bases at V and 8 bases at J, leaving 9 bases unmatched. Germline CDR1 is MGHDK and CDR2 is SYGVNS. CDR3 sequence: CASSEYKGQAAGYTF. The CDR3 DNA reads as TGTGCCAGCAGTGAATATAAAGGACAGGCAGCAGGCTACACCTTC.

The V gene is TRBV4-1, the J gene TRBJ2-2; TRBD2 is a possible D gene (6 bases). The CDR3 is 18 residues long. Trimming took 4 bases from V and 2 from J, leaving 20 bases between them. CDR1 is MGHRA, CDR2 YSYEKL, per germline. For the CDR3, the DNA is TGCGCCAGCAGCCGGGCGGGACTGTCGAAGTCTAACACCGGGGAGCTGTTTTTT. Its protein product is CASSRAGLSKSNTGELFF.

This chain connects TRBV9 to TRBJ2-3, with unresolved D. The CDR3 sequence is 16 residues long. V shed 0 bases and J shed 2 bases, with 13 bases lying between them. CDR1 and CDR2 from the germline V gene are SGDLS and YYNGEE. This chain's CDR3 is CASSVGAQVLTDTQYF. The CDR3 region has the DNA TGTGCCAGCAGCGTAGGAGCCCAAGTCCTCACAGATACGCAGTATTTT.

The chain links TRBV4-3 to TRBJ1-2, with 8 bases fitting TRBD1. This CDR3 has 14 amino acids. Germline CDR1 is LGHNA and CDR2 is YSLEER. Germline trimming cut 1 base from V and 7 bases from J; bases unmatched to any gene: 5. Written as DNA, the CDR3 is TGCGCCAGCAGCCAAGTACAGGGGGAATTTGGCTACACCTTC. Translated, it gives CASSQVQGEFGYTF.

The chain has TRBV19 and TRBJ2-1, with a weak D call TRBD1 (6 bases). CDR1 is LNHDA and CDR2 is SQIVND in the germline V gene (reference sequence). V gave up 3 bases and J gave up 1 base, with 10 bases separating them. The CDR3 has 15 amino acids. The DNA for the CDR3 is TGTGCCAGTAGTATGGGGGCGGCATCCTACAATGAGCAGTTCTTC. It codes for CASSMGAASYNEQFF. Based on the CDR3 plus reference TRBV19 and TRBJ2-1, the full variable domain is DGGITQSPKYLFRKEGQNVTLSCEQNLNHDAMYWYRQDPGQGLRLIYYSQIVNDFQKGDIAEGYSVSREKKESFPLTVTSAQKNPTAFYLCASSMGAASYNEQFFGPGTRLTVL.

The chain uses TRBV4-3 and TRBJ1-2; D is perhaps TRBD1 (6 bases). The CDR3 runs 14 residues. Trimming stripped 3 bases from V and 1 base from J, with 9 bases between. The germline V gene encodes CDR1 LGHNA and CDR2 YSLEER. As DNA, the CDR3 is TGCGCCAGCAGCCACCTGGACAGTAACTATGGCTACACCTTC. Protein product: CASSHLDSNYGYTF.

This clone came up once. V and J are TRBV5-1 and TRBJ2-3, with no clear D. V lost 1 base, J lost 0 bases, and 12 bases lay in between. Germline V gene data show CDR1 as SGHRS and CDR2 as YFSETQ. The length of the CDR3 is 16 residues. CDR3 sequence reads: CASSLRSAESTDTQYF. As DNA, the CDR3 is TGCGCCAGCAGCTTGCGCAGCGCCGAGAGCACAGATACGCAGTATTTT.

The chain carries TRBV30 and TRBJ2-2; a weak D match, TRBD2 (6 bases). V lost 4 bases, J lost 4 bases, and 22 bases lay in between. This CDR3 spans 17 amino acids. Germline loops: CDR1 GTSNPN, CDR2 SVGIG (reference sequence). CDR3 sequence: CAWILHVSGGITGELFF. The CDR3 bases are TGTGCCTGGATCCTCCATGTGTCCGGGGGTATCACCGGGGAGCTGTTTTTT.

The gene calls are TRBV9 and TRBJ2-1, with 11 bases aligning to TRBD2. J gave up 9 bases and V 0 bases, and 5 bases lay outside the gene matches. This CDR3 comprises 15 residues. CDR1 is SGDLS, CDR2 YYNGEE, per germline. CDR3 in DNA: TGTGCCAGCAGCGTAGGGACTAGCGGGCGGGGTGAGCAGTTCTTC. As protein: CASSVGTSGRGEQFF.

The rearrangement uses TRBV7-9 and TRBJ1-3; D remains ambiguous. The CDR3 length is 13 residues. Germline V gives CDR1 SEHNR, CDR2 FQNEAQ (reference sequence). V shed 5 bases and J shed 0 bases, with 5 bases lying between them. The CDR3 region is CASSLISGNTIYF. DNA of the CDR3: TGTGCCAGCAGCCTAATCTCTGGAAACACCATATATTTT. The variable domain in full, with the rest retrieved from reference TRBV7-9 and TRBJ1-3, is DTGVSQNPRHKITKRGQNVTFRCDPISEHNRLYWYRQTLGQGPEFLTYFQNEAQLEKSRLLSDRFSAERPKGSFSTLEIQRTEQGDSAMYLCASSLISGNTIYFGEGSWLTVV.

V gene TRBV5-4 combines with J gene TRBJ2-3; 11 bases line up with TRBD2. The V gene end was trimmed by 4 bases and the J gene end by 3 bases; junction bases not matched to a gene: 7. Per the germline V gene, CDR1 is SGHNT and CDR2 is YYREEE (reference sequence). CDR3 length equals 16 residues. The CDR3, as DNA: TGTGCCAGCAGCCCTAGCGGGGGGTGGAGGACAGATACGCAGTATTTT. Translation gives CASSPSGGWRTDTQYF.

This rearrangement joins TRBV28 to TRBJ1-4, with D perhaps TRBD1 (5 bases). V shed 6 bases and J shed 7 bases, with 15 bases lying between them. Germline values: CDR1 MDHEN, CDR2 SYDVKM. This CDR3 comprises 14 residues. DNA of the CDR3: TGTGCCAGCAGCGTCCCGGGACTAGGTGAAAAACTGTTTTTT. It codes for CASSVPGLGEKLFF. Drawing the rest from reference TRBV28 and TRBJ1-4, the complete variable domain is DVKVTQSSRYLVKRTGEKVFLECVQDMDHENMFWYRQDPGLGLRLIYFSYDVKMKEKGDIPEGYSVSREKKERFSLILESASTNQTSMYLCASSVPGLGEKLFFGSGTQLSVL.

The CDR3 DNA reads TGTGCCAGTAGTCCCAACAGGGGGGGACAGCCCCAGCATTTT. It is translated as CASSPNRGGQPQHF. The chain uses TRBV19 and TRBJ1-5; TRBD1 agrees at 8 bases. Germline assignment: CDR1 LNHDA and CDR2 SQIVND (reference sequence). The length of the CDR3 is 14 residues. J lost 7 bases, V lost 5 bases, and 7 bases had no gene match.

The table lists this clone with a count of one. The genes are TRBV10-3 and TRBJ1-5; 7 bases line up with TRBD1. CDR3 length: 15 residues. In germline, CDR1 is ENHRY, CDR2 SYGVKD. Trimming removed 6 bases from V and 1 base from J; junction bases left unmatched: 6. The CDR3 region has the DNA TGTGCCATCAGCCAACAGGGGACGAGCAATCAGCCCCAGCATTTT. Its protein product is CAISQQGTSNQPQHF.

The V and J genes are TRBV18 and TRBJ1-6, with 8 positions matching TRBD1. CDR1 is KGHSH and CDR2 is LQKENI in the germline V gene. The CDR3 is 18 residues long. J was trimmed by 5 bases and V by 3 bases; bases with no gene match: 12. The CDR3: CASSPTYRKDRDNSPLHF. In DNA, the CDR3 is TGTGCCAGCTCACCGACGTACAGAAAGGACAGGGATAATTCACCCCTCCACTTT.

This rearrangement joins TRBV6-6 to TRBJ1-2; tentatively, D is TRBD1 (6 bases). CDR1 and CDR2 from the germline V gene are MNHNY and SVGAGI (reference sequence). The CDR3 contains 14 residues. Trimming shortened V by 2 bases and J by 2 bases, and 9 bases separated the two germline ends. CDR3 amino acids: CASSYLQGNYGYTF. As DNA, the CDR3 is TGTGCCAGCAGTTACCTCCAGGGGAACTATGGCTACACCTTC.